This T cell receptor (beta chain) was profiled in a study of blood T cell repertoires in COVID-19. About the research overall: The analysed material was cDNA or gDNA that came from T cells, B-cell-depleted T cells, or PBMCs.

In the authors' methods: Amplified reference gene primers provided the basis for estimating nucleated cell counts. Assay used: immunoSEQ multiplex PCR; TCRdb lists only in-frame clones, some missing. From that table come the V and J calls and clone size; the DNA was used to work out D and trimming. The sample contains about 120,000 clones, 76% of which appear only once. This sequence originates from a woman aged 80 or older with acute or convalescent COVID-19. Sequencing used peripheral blood.

The CDR3 DNA follows: TGTGCCAGCAGTTTGGACAGAATCTACAATGAGCAGTTCTTC. Translation: CASSLDRIYNEQFF. V and J are TRBV6-2 or TRBV6-3 and TRBJ2-1, with D possibly matching TRBD1 (6 bases). Trimming shortened V by 4 bases and J by 3 bases, and 10 bases separated the two germline ends. This CDR3 is 14 amino acids long. Germline-derived CDR1 and CDR2 are MNHEY and SVGEGT.